The 5 T cell receptor beta chains given below trace back to one sample, sequenced in a study of cytomegalovirus exposure and HLA in healthy donors. This PCR relied on a set of 60 Vbeta primers and 13 Jbeta primers. Profiling relied on immunoSEQ multiplex PCR, and the TCRdb table lists in-frame clones only, not all of them. Of about 160,000 clones in the sample, about 80% were seen once. The specimen was PBMCs. These receptors all come from a man aged 18-30 years in good health and CMV-seropositive.

The chain recombines TRBV15 with TRBJ2-7; D gene ambiguous. This CDR3 is built from 14 residues. Germline CDR1 reads LNHNV; CDR2 reads YYDKDF (reference sequence). Trimming took 1 base from V and 0 from J, leaving 7 bases between them. CDR3 DNA: TGTGCCACCAGCAGAGTCTCAGGCTCCTACGAGCAGTACTTC. Translating gives CATSRVSGSYEQYF.

J is TRBJ2-7 and V is TRBV5-5; TRBD1 matches 12 bases. Germline V gene lookup returns CDR1 SGHKS and CDR2 YYEKEE (reference sequence). CDR3 size: 17 residues. The V segment lost 4 bases and the J segment 2 bases; nucleotides outside the gene matches: 10. DNA of the CDR3: TGTGCCAGCAGCGGAGGGACAGGGGGCAATCCCCCCTACGAGCAGTACTTC. Its translation: CASSGGTGGNPPYEQYF.

This clone was counted only a few times. The chain links TRBV5-1 to TRBJ1-1; TRBD1 might be the D (6 bases). The V gene lost 4 bases and the J gene lost 4 bases, with 14 bases spanning the gap. The germline V gene has CDR1 SGHRS and CDR2 YFSETQ. The CDR3 is made up of 14 amino acids. The CDR3 protein is CASSQTGGGTEAFF. In nucleotides, the CDR3 is TGCGCCAGCAGCCAGACAGGCGGCGGCACTGAAGCTTTCTTT. Supplemented by reference TRBV5-1 and TRBJ1-1, the full variable domain reads KAGVTQTPRYLIKTRGQQVTLSCSPISGHRSVSWYQQTPGQGLQFLFEYFSETQRNKGNFPGRFSGRQFSNSRSEMNVSTLELGDSALYLCASSQTGGGTEAFFGQGTRLTVV.

V gene TRBV2 combines with J gene TRBJ2-1; 8 positions agree with TRBD2. The CDR3 consists of 17 residues. With V trimmed by 5 bases and J by 2 bases, 11 bases remained unmatched. Per germline, CDR1 SNHLY and CDR2 FYNNEI. CDR3: CASSRTGGGFTYNEQFF. The CDR3 coding sequence is TGTGCCAGCAGTAGGACGGGCGGGGGGTTCACCTACAATGAGCAGTTCTTC.

The chain couples TRBV10-3 to TRBJ2-7; D remains unclear. This CDR3 has 11 residues. Germline assignment: CDR1 ENHRY and CDR2 SYGVKD. The V end lost 11 bases, the J end lost 5 bases, and 13 bases lay between the germline ends. The CDR3 bases are TGTGCCTACTTCATGATGGACGAGCAGTACTTC. This gives the protein CAYFMMDEQYF.